The clone carrying this T cell receptor (beta chain) was seen only a few times. Sample time point: blood at routine non-recurrence follow-up after resection. The authors sequenced whole RNA from tumor, nontumor lung or frozen PBMC without sorting. This record belongs to a study of spatial heterogeneity in lung cancer. Overall study context: Median follow-up for sequenced PBMC samples was roughly 22 months after resection, when such samples existed. Raw sequencing reads included, on average, more than 9.5 appearances of each unique TCR and UMI combination.

TCRdb processed the 5' RACE reads anew with MiXCR; each CDR3 protein has one entry. The sample holds more than 75,000 distinct CDR3 sequences, roughly a fifth seen once. The clonotype originates from a male donor with early-stage non-small cell lung cancer. Sequenced here: PBMCs, sampled at follow-up.

The CDR3 loop reads CASGDSAQNQPQHF. The CDR3 DNA follows: TGTGCCAGCGGGGACAGTGCACAGAATCAGCCCCAGCATTTT. The chain joins TRBV2 to TRBJ1-5; 7 bases are a match to TRBD1. This CDR3 region has 14 residues. Germline CDR1 reads SNHLY; CDR2 reads FYNNEI. J lost 4 bases, V lost 8 bases, and 8 bases had no gene match.